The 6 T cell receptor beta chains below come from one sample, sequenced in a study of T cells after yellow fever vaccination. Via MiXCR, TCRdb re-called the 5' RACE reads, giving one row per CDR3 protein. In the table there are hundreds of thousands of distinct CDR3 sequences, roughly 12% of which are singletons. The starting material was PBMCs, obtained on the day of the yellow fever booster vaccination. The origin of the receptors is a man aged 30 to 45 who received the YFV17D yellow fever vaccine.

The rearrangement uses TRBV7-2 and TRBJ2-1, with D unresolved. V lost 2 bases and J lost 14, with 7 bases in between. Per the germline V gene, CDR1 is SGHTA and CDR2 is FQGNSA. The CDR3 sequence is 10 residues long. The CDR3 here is CASSLTEEFF. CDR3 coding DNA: TGTGCCAGCAGCTTAACCGAGGAGTTCTTC.

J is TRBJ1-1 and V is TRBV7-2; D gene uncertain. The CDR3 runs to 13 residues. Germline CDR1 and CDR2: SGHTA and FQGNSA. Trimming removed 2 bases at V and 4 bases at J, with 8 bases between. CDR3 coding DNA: TGTGCCAGCAGCTTACTCTCAATCACTGAAGCTTTCTTT. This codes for CASSLLSITEAFF.

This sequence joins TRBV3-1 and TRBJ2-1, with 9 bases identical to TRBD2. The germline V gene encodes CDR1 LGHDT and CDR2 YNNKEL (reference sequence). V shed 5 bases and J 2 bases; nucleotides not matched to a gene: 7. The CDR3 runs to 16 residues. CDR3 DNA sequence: TGTGCCAGCAGCACAGGGGCTAGCGGGACCTACAATGAGCAGTTCTTC. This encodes CASSTGASGTYNEQFF.

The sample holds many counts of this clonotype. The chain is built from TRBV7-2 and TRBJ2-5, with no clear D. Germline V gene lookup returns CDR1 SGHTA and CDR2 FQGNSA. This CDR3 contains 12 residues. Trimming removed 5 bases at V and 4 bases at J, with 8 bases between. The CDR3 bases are TGTGCCAGCAGCCGTCTTGGAGAGACCCAGTACTTC. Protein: CASSRLGETQYF. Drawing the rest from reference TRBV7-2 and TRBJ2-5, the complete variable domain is GAGVSQSPSNKVTEKGKDVELRCDPISGHTALYWYRQSLGQGLEFLIYFQGNSAPDKSGLPSDRFSAERTGGSVSTLTIQRTQQEDSAVYLCASSRLGETQYFGPGTRLLVL.

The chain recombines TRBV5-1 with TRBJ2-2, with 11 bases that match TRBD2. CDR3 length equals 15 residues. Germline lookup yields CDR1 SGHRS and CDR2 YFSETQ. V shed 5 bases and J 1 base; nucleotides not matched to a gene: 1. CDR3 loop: CASRGLAENTGELFF. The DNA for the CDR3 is TGCGCCAGCAGGGGACTAGCGGAGAACACCGGGGAGCTGTTTTTT.

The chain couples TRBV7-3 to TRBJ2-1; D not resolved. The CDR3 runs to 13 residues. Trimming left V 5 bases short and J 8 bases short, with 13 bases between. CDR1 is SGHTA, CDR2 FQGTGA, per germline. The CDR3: CASSPSVRHEQFF. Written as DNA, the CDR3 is TGTGCCAGCAGCCCGTCCGTGCGCCATGAGCAGTTCTTC.